This T cell receptor beta chain is from a study of cytomegalovirus exposure and HLA in healthy donors. This clone has just one count. As yet, its antigen is unknown. PCR employed 60 Vbeta and 13 Jbeta primers. Repertoires were generated with immunoSEQ multiplex PCR, while TCRdb's copy carries only in-frame clones and drops some. The table has approximately 100,000 clones, 76% seen once. Study results and caveats: The productive fraction for most TCR beta V segments was about 90% or about 30% in an earlier analysis. In a later analysis, across HLA loci, associated TCR counts were highest for DRB1, lowest for HLA-C.

The sample consisted of PBMCs. This receptor was obtained from a woman aged 45-65 years in good health and CMV-seropositive.

CDR3 DNA: TGTGCCTGGAGTCCATGGAGCTATGGCTACACCTTC. Translated, it gives CAWSPWSYGYTF. This chain uses TRBV30 with TRBJ1-2; unclear D gene. Germline V gene data show CDR1 as GTSNPN and CDR2 as SVGIG (reference sequence). The germline V and J ends were trimmed by 2 bases and 4 bases, with 8 bases remaining between them. There are 12 residues in the CDR3.